This is a list of T cell receptor beta chains from one sample in a study of shared clonotypes between healthy human individuals. Measured with immunoSEQ multiplex PCR; TCRdb has only the in-frame clones, and not every one. In the table there are roughly 720,000 clones, roughly 91% of which are singletons. What was sequenced was memory CD8+ T cells from PBMCs. The receptors come from a young man in good health. Some clones in this sample may be carry-over from other donors' samples. The CDR3 runs from the conserved cysteine through the conserved F or W. The order of the fields is clone size, J gene, V gene, D gene, CDR3 DNA, CDR3 protein. A D gene is named only where the DNA matches it firmly. Clone size is stated in some rows and not others, as once, few, many or a class when expanded.

.,TRBJ1-2,TRBV9,TRBD1,TGTGCCAGCAGCGTAGAGGACAGGGAGGGGGATGGCTACACCTTC,CASSVEDREGDGYTF
.,TRBJ2-7,TRBV7-9,TRBD1,TGTGCCAGCAGCTTAGCGCGGGGACAGGGATCTAGTTGGCACGAGCAGTACTTC,CASSLARGQGSSWHEQYF
.,TRBJ2-3,TRBV10-3,TRBD2,TGTGCCATCAGGGGGACTAGCGGTGGAAGCACAGATACGCAGTATTTT,CAIRGTSGGSTDTQYF
.,TRBJ2-7,TRBV11-2,.,TGTGCCAGCAGCCCGGACGGCTACTCCTACGAGCAGTACTTC,CASSPDGYSYEQYF
.,TRBJ2-1,TRBV7-9,TRBD2,TGTGCCAGCAGCTACCCGGGACTAGCTAACAATGAGCAGTTCTTC,CASSYPGLANNEQFF
.,TRBJ1-3,TRBV19,.,TGTGCCAGTAGTGTACAGGGAACTGGAAACACCATATATTTT,CASSVQGTGNTIYF
.,TRBJ2-7,TRBV27,.,TGTGCCAGCAGTCCCCAAGAGACAGGAATCTACGAGCAGTACTTC,CASSPQETGIYEQYF
once,TRBJ2-7,TRBV18,TRBD2,TGTGCCAGCTCACCAAAGCCGGGACTAGCGGGAGGGGGATACGAGCAGTACTTC,CASSPKPGLAGGGYEQYF
.,TRBJ2-7,TRBV5-6,TRBD2,TGTGCCAGCAGCGAGCTCGGACTAGCGGATACCTACGAGCAGTACTTC,CASSELGLADTYEQYF
.,TRBJ1-5,TRBV27,.,TGTGCCAGCAGTTCCAGGACAGATAGCAATCAGCCCCAGCATTTT,CASSSRTDSNQPQHF
.,TRBJ1-4,TRBV19,.,TGTGCCAGTAGTCTGGGCGACTTACGGGAAAAACTGTTTTTT,CASSLGDLREKLFF
.,TRBJ2-7,TRBV27,TRBD2,TGTGCCAGCAGTTCCTCCGGGACTAGTGCCTACGAGCAGTACTTC,CASSSSGTSAYEQYF
.,TRBJ2-3,TRBV7-9,.,TGTGCCAGCAGCCCGCTGATACTAGCAGTGGGACACACAGATACGCAGTATTTT,CASSPLILAVGHTDTQYF
.,TRBJ2-7,TRBV4-1,.,TGCGCCAGCAGCCTTGGGTTTTCCTACGAGCAGTACTTC,CASSLGFSYEQYF
.,TRBJ2-7,TRBV6-1,.,TGTGCCAGCAGTGATACCCACTATAGCTACGAGCAGTACTTC,CASSDTHYSYEQYF
.,TRBJ2-1,TRBV27,TRBD2,TGTGCCAGCAGTTTAATAGCGGGAGGCTACAATGAGCAGTTCTTC,CASSLIAGGYNEQFF
.,TRBJ2-1,TRBV7-9,.,TGTGCCAGCAGCCTGCAGGGTGAGCAGTTCTTC,CASSLQGEQFF